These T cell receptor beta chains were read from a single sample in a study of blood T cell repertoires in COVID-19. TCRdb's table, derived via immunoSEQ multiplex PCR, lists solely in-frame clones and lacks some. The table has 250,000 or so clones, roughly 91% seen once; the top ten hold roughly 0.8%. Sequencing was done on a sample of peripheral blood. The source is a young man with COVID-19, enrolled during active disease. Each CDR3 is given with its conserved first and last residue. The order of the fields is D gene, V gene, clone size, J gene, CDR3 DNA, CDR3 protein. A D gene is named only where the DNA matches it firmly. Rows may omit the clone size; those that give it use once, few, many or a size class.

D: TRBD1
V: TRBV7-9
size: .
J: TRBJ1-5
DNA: TGTGCCAGCAGCTTAGGCAGGACAGGGAAACATTTT
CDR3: CASSLGRTGKHF

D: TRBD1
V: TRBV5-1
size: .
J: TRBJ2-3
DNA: TGCGCCAGCAGCTTAGGGACAGGTTCAGATACGCAGTATTTT
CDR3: CASSLGTGSDTQYF

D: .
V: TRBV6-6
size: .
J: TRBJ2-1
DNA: TGTGCCAGCAGTCGTACAGGGTCCCAAGGGATTTACAATGAGCAGTTCTTC
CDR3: CASSRTGSQGIYNEQFF

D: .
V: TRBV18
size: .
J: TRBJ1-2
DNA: TGTGCCAGCTCACCAAGGGACATCGAGAACTATGGCTACACCTTC
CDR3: CASSPRDIENYGYTF

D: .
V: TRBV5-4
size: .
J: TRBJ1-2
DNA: TGTGCCAGCAGCAGCCAGGGGACGCCTTATGGCTACACCTTC
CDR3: CASSSQGTPYGYTF

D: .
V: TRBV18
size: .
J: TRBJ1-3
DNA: TGTGCCAGCTCACTCGACGCAGGGAACGGAAACACCATATATTTT
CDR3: CASSLDAGNGNTIYF

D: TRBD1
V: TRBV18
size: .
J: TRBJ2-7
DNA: TGTGCCAGCTCACCAACACAGGGGTCCTACGAGCAGTACTTC
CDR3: CASSPTQGSYEQYF

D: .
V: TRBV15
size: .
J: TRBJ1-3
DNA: TGTGCCACCAGCACCAGACTCGCCTCTGGAAACACCATATATTTT
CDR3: CATSTRLASGNTIYF

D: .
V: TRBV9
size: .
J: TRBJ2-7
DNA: TGTGCCAGCAGCGCGACAGCTGACTACGAGCAGTACTTC
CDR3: CASSATADYEQYF

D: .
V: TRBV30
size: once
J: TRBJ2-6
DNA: TGTGCCTGTCCGTCGGTAAGCTCTGGGGCCAACGTCCTGACTTTC
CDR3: CACPSVSSGANVLTF

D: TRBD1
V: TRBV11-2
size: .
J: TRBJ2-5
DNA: TGTGCCAGCAGCATATCCCGAACAGGGGAAGAGACCCAGTACTTC
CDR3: CASSISRTGEETQYF

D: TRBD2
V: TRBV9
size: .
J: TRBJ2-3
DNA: TGTGCCAGCAGCCCCACTAGCGGGGGGGCCGTAGATACGCAGTATTTT
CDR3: CASSPTSGGAVDTQYF

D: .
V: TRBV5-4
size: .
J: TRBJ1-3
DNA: TGTGCCAGCAGCCTGACAGCAATAAGCTCTGGAAACACCATATATTTT
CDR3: CASSLTAISSGNTIYF

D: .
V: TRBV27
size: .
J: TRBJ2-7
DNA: TGTGCCAGCAGAAAACAGGGCTCCTACGAGCAGTACTTC
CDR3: CASRKQGSYEQYF

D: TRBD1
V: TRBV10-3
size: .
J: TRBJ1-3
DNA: TGTGCCATCAGTGAAGACAGGGGTAGCGCTGGAAACACCATATATTTT
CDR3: CAISEDRGSAGNTIYF

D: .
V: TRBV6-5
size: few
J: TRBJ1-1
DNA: TGTGCCAGCAGTTGGGGGGGGAACACTGAAGCTTTCTTT
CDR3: CASSWGGNTEAFF

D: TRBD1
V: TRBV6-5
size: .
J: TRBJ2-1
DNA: TGTGCCAGCAGCCCCGACAGGGGAAGCTACAATGAGCAGTTCTTC
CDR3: CASSPDRGSYNEQFF

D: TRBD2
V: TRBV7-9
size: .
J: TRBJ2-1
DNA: TGTGCCAGCCGCGACGGGGGGGCCAATGAGCAGTTCTTC
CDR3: CASRDGGANEQFF

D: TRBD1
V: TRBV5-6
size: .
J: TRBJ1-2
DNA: TGTGCCAGCAGGCTGACAGGGGGCTTTACTAACTATGGCTACACCTTC
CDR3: CASRLTGGFTNYGYTF

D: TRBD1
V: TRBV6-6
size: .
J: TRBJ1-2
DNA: TGTGCCAGCAGAGAACGACAGGGGAACTATGGCTACACCTTC
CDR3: CASRERQGNYGYTF

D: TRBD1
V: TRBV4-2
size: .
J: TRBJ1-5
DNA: TGTGCCAGCAGCCAAGAGGGTACAGGGGTCAATCAGCCCCAGCATTTT
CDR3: CASSQEGTGVNQPQHF

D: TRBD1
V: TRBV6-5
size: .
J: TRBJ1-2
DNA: TGTGCCAGCAGACCAACAGGGGTAAGTGGCTACACCTTC
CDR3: CASRPTGVSGYTF

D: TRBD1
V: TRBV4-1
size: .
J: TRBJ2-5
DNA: TGCGCCAGCAGCCCTGTAGGACAGGGCGGAGAGACCCAGTACTTC
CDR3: CASSPVGQGGETQYF

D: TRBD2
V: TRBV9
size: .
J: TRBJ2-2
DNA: TGTGCCAGCAGCGTTGGTACTAGCGGGGGGGCCTCGTACACCGGGGAGCTGTTTTTT
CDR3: CASSVGTSGGASYTGELFF

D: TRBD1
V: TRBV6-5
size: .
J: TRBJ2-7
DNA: TGTGCCAGCAGTTACCGGACAGGGGCGGTCTACGAGCAGTACTTC
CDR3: CASSYRTGAVYEQYF

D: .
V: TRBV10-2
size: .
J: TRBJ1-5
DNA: TGCGCCAGCAGTGACGAGTCCAATCAGCCCCAGCATTTT
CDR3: CASSDESNQPQHF

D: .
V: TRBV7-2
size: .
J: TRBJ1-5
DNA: TGTGCCAGCAGCTATGAGGGTAGTAGCAATCAGCCCCAGCATTTT
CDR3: CASSYEGSSNQPQHF

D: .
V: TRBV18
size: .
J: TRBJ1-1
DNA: TGTGCCAGCTCACCAGTGAGGGTGGAGGGTGAAGCTTTCTTT
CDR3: CASSPVRVEGEAFF

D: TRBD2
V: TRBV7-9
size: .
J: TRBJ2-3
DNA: TGTGCCAGCAACCTGGCGGGGGACTTCACAGATACGCAGTATTTT
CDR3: CASNLAGDFTDTQYF

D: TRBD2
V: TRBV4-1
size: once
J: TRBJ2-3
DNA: TGCGCCAGCAGCCCCCAGGTTGTGCCACTAGCGAGGGCTACAGATACGCAGTATTTT
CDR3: CASSPQVVPLARATDTQYF

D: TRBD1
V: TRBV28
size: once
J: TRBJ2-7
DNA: TGTGGAACAAGGGGGCAATACGAGCAGTACTTC
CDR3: CGTRGQYEQYF

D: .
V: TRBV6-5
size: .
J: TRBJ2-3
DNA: TGTGCCAGCAGTTTGCGGGGTAATCCCACAGATACGCAGTATTTT
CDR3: CASSLRGNPTDTQYF

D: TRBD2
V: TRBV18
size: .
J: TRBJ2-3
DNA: TGTGCCAGCTCACCACCCTCTAGCGGGGGTAACACAGATACGCAGTATTTT
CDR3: CASSPPSSGGNTDTQYF

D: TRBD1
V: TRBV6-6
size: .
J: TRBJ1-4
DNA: TGTGCCAGCAGTCGGACCCAGGGACAGATATCAACTAATGAAAAACTGTTTTTT
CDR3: CASSRTQGQISTNEKLFF

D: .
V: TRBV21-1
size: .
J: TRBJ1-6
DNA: TGTGCCAGCAGCACCTACTCCCTGCCCCCCGCCGTTTCACCCCTCCACTTT
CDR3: CASSTYSLPPAVSPLHF

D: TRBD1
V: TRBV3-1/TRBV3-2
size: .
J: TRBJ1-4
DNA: TGTGCCAGCAGCCACTCGACAGGGAATGAAAAACTGTTTTTT
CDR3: CASSHSTGNEKLFF

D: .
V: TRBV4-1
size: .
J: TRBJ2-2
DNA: TGCGCCAGCAGCCCAACCGACACGAACACCGGGGAGCTGTTTTTT
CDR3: CASSPTDTNTGELFF

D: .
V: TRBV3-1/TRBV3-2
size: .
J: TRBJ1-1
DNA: TGTGCCAGCAGCCAAGGGCCAGGGCTGACTGAAGCTTTCTTT
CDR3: CASSQGPGLTEAFF